Included here is one TCR beta chain sequence, with context. The antigen is unknown. From the reads, TCRdb called clonotypes with MiXCR, one entry per CDR3 protein. The repertoire holds approximately 300,000 distinct CDR3 sequences, with 25% as singletons. Per the germline V gene, CDR1 is MNHNS and CDR2 is SASEGT. The CDR3 is made up of 16 amino acids. Deletions cut 5 bases from V and 0 bases from J, with 14 bases between. This entry comes from a study of T cell repertoires in cytomegalovirus infection. Study-level information: Signatures in public TCR beta sequences pointed to both CMV infection and matching HLA type.

Regarding the study as a whole: Clonotypes of TCR beta that were HLA-C-restricted and CMV-specific dominated the ex vivo response.

The TCR sequence derives from a human donor in good health (CMV status not recorded). Some clones in this sample may be carry-over from other donors' samples. The material sequenced was cultured PBMCs, taken from culture after CMV antigen stimulation. The genes are TRBV6-1 and TRBJ1-5, with a possible D match to TRBD1 (5 bases). The CDR3 loop reads CASSRGEGPSNQPQHF. The CDR3 nucleotides are TGTGCCAGCAGTCGAGGGGAGGGGCCTAGCAATCAGCCCCAGCATTTT.